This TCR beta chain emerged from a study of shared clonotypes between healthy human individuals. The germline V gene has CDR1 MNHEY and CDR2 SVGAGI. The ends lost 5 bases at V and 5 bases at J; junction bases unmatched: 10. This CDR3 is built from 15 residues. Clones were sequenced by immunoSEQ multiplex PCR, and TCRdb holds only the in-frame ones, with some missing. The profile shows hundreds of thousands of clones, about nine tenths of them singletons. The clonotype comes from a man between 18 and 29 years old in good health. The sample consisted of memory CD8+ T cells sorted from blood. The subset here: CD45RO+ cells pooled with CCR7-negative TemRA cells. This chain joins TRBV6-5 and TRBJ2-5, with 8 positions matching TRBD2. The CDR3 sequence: CASSPLREGRETQYF. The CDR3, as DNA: TGTGCCAGCAGTCCCCTACGGGAGGGTCGGGAGACCCAGTACTTC.